This T cell receptor beta chain was observed in a study of T cell clonotyping in hematopoietic cell transplantation. General study points: Recipient TCR diversity dropped after transplant; expanded clonotypes rose from day 30 to 180.

A remark on this clone: The target antigen is unknown.

Trimming shortened V by 3 bases and J by 5 bases, and 9 bases separated the two germline ends. Germline V gene sequence: CDR1 MDHEN, CDR2 SYDVKM. This CDR3 contains 13 residues. The data were produced by immunoSEQ multiplex PCR, yet TCRdb's version contains in-frame clones alone and is incomplete. The sample carries roughly 17,000 clones, 80% to 95% recorded once. The sample taken for sequencing was peripheral blood mononuclear cells. This chain connects TRBV28 to TRBJ2-3; TRBD2 is a possible D gene (5 bases). This TCR came from a man aged 40-49 years in good health. Some clones in this sample may be carry-over from other donors' samples. The CDR3: CASSLGSEDTQYF. The CDR3 region has the DNA TGTGCCAGCAGTTTGGGTAGCGAAGATACGCAGTATTTT. Filled out from reference TRBV28 and TRBJ2-3, the complete variable domain reads DVKVTQSSRYLVKRTGEKVFLECVQDMDHENMFWYRQDPGLGLRLIYFSYDVKMKEKGDIPEGYSVSREKKERFSLILESASTNQTSMYLCASSLGSEDTQYFGPGTRLTVL.